The text below deals with one T cell receptor (beta chain). Its target is unknown. This sample was taken from a study of identifying expanded T cells in peripheral blood. No infections or other immune events were documented during collection. This CDR3 contains 15 residues. Germline V lookup: CDR1 SNHLY, CDR2 FYNNEI. The J segment lost 7 bases and the V segment lost 4 bases, leaving 12 bases of the junction unmatched. Profiling relied on immunoSEQ multiplex PCR, and the TCRdb table lists in-frame clones only, not all of them. This sample has around 50,000 clones, with roughly nine tenths found just once. Study results and limitations: Variance in clone template counts between roughly two-week samples significantly increased with total template count across all healthy donors.

The chain uses TRBV2 and TRBJ2-7; 8 bases align to TRBD1. This clonotype originated in a person aged 18 to 70 in good health. Sequenced: blood. CDR3 residues: CASSARDRTSGEQYF. The DNA of the CDR3 is TGTGCCAGCAGTGCCCGGGACAGGACCTCGGGGGAGCAGTACTTC.